The entry that follows covers one T cell receptor beta chain sequence. The CDR3 covers 15 residues. Germline CDR1 is SGHDT and CDR2 is YYEEEE. V shed 4 bases, J shed 2 bases, and the junction held 3 bases outside the gene matches. The data derive from a study of blood T cell repertoires in COVID-19. Authors' processing steps: The authors estimated nucleated cell counts from reference gene primer amplification. Method: immunoSEQ multiplex PCR; TCRdb's copy keeps in-frame clones and lacks some. The V and J calls and clone size are taken from that table; D and trimming were inferred from the DNA. The sample consists of some 220,000 clones, under 85% of them appearing once.

This TCR was recovered from a woman in her 30s with COVID-19, enrolled during active disease. J is TRBJ2-6 and V is TRBV5-6, with 7 bases lining up with TRBD1. Sequencing was carried out using peripheral blood. CDR3 DNA: TGTGCCAGCAGCCCACAGGGGACTGGGGCCAACGTCCTGACTTTC. Translation gives CASSPQGTGANVLTF.